The table lists the clone carrying this T cell receptor beta chain with many counts. Its cognate antigen is unknown. TCRdb recomputed calls from the multiplex PCR reads with MiXCR, one row per CDR3 protein. The sample records 250,000 or so distinct CDR3 sequences, about 30% being singletons. These data come from a study of breast tumors, draining lymph nodes, adjacent tissues. Breast cancer patients provided tissue from their axillary draining lymph nodes. With V trimmed by 0 bases and J by 5 bases, 11 bases remained unmatched. The CDR3 runs 17 residues. Germline CDR1 LNHNV, CDR2 YYDKDF (reference sequence). General study findings and limits: The lymph node origin of tumor T cells was framed as consistent with a hypothesis, not demonstrated. The data were judged consistent with most tumor T cells coming from lymph node and expanding in tumor.

This clonotype was obtained from a female donor with breast cancer. Some clones in this sample may be carry-over from other donors' samples. Sequencing used axillary lymph node tissue. The chain is built from TRBV15 and TRBJ2-5, with TRBD2 matching 8 bases. The CDR3, as DNA: TGTGCCACCAGCAGAGATTTTACCGGGACTAGACAGGAGACCCAGTACTTC. Amino acids: CATSRDFTGTRQETQYF.